A single sample gave rise to the 19 T cell receptor beta chains below, sequenced in a study of blood T cell repertoires in COVID-19. The repertoire was sequenced with immunoSEQ multiplex PCR; TCRdb's copy has only in-frame clones and lacks some. In the table there are roughly 250,000 clones, 86% of which are singletons. The sequencing input was PBMCs or T cells enriched from blood (not recorded which). The receptors shown here come from a woman between 50 and 59 years old who had recovered from COVID-19.

The chain combines TRBV5-6 with TRBJ1-1, with no clear D. The CDR3 loop spans 14 amino acids. Germline CDR1 reads SGHDT; CDR2 reads YYEEEE. V was shortened by 0 bases and J by 9 bases, with 15 bases between the two germline ends. The CDR3 nucleotides read TGTGCCAGCAGCTTGGCCGGTTCAGGCGGGAAAGCTTTCTTT. Translating gives CASSLAGSGGKAFF.

The rearrangement joins TRBV9 to TRBJ1-1, with 8 bases aligning to TRBD1. CDR3 length equals 14 residues. The V segment lost 4 bases and the J segment 8 bases; nucleotides outside the gene matches: 10. Germline assignment: CDR1 SGDLS and CDR2 YYNGEE. The chain's CDR3 is CASSLTGTGTEAFF. The CDR3 DNA reads TGTGCCAGCAGCTTAACCGGGACAGGTACAGAAGCTTTCTTT.

The V call is TRBV7-9, the J call TRBJ1-1; maybe TRBD1 (6 bases). Germline CDR1 reads SEHNR; CDR2 reads FQNEAQ (reference sequence). The CDR3 has 16 amino acids. The ends were cut back, 6 bases at V and 0 bases at J, with 17 bases in the middle. This chain's CDR3 is CASRRTDRWMNTEAFF. The CDR3, as DNA: TGTGCCAGCAGAAGGACAGACCGATGGATGAACACTGAAGCTTTCTTT.

The chain has TRBV29-1 and TRBJ2-7; TRBD2 agrees at 12 bases. Germline assignment: CDR1 SQVTM and CDR2 ANQGSEA. The CDR3 extends over 16 amino acids. Unmatched junction bases numbered 10, after V lost 6 bases and J lost 1 base. The CDR3 loop reads CSVPFLTSGGSYEQYF. The CDR3 coding sequence is TGCAGCGTCCCTTTTCTGACTAGCGGGGGTTCCTACGAGCAGTACTTC.

This rearrangement joins TRBV29-1 to TRBJ1-2, with TRBD1 matching 9 bases. The CDR3 covers 14 residues. V dropped 6 bases and J dropped 2; count of bases not matched to a gene: 7. Germline CDR1 reads SQVTM; CDR2 reads ANQGSEA. CDR3 sequence reads: CSVALGQGNYGYTF. The CDR3 nucleotides read TGCAGCGTGGCCCTGGGACAGGGAAACTATGGCTACACCTTC.

The sample holds a few counts of this clone. The chain recombines TRBV3-1 (or the pseudogene TRBV3-2) with TRBJ2-3, with D tentatively TRBD2 (5 bases). The CDR3 runs 14 residues. Trimming took off 4 bases at V and 0 bases at J, with 8 bases between the two ends. In germline, CDR1 is LGHDT, CDR2 YNNKEL (reference sequence). The CDR3 coding sequence is TGTGCCAGCAGCCGGGAGATTAGCACAGATACGCAGTATTTT. Protein: CASSREISTDTQYF.

The chain combines TRBV24-1 with TRBJ1-2; 7 bases fit TRBD1. Germline assignment: CDR1 KGHDR and CDR2 SFDVKD. V was clipped by 6 bases and J by 2 bases; unmatched bases: 5. The CDR3 is made up of 14 amino acids. CDR3: CATSNRGVNYGYTF. As DNA, the CDR3 is TGTGCCACCAGTAACAGGGGAGTGAACTATGGCTACACCTTC.

The rearrangement joins TRBV20-1 to TRBJ1-1; no clear D gene. V was clipped by 7 bases and J by 0 bases, with 6 bases between them. In germline, CDR1 is DFQATT, CDR2 SNEGSKA (reference sequence). The CDR3 is 11 residues long. DNA of the CDR3: TGCAGTGTGGAGTTGAACACTGAAGCTTTCTTT. As protein: CSVELNTEAFF.

J is TRBJ1-2 and V is TRBV30; no firm D call. V dropped 4 bases and J dropped 10 bases, with 13 bases sitting between them. The CDR3 spans 11 residues. Germline CDR1 is GTSNPN and CDR2 is SVGIG (reference sequence). The CDR3 loop reads CAWITAVDYTF. CDR3 nucleotide sequence: TGTGCCTGGATTACAGCAGTGGACTACACCTTC.

This chain uses TRBV3-1 (or the pseudogene TRBV3-2) with TRBJ2-7; maybe TRBD1 (5 bases). Germline V gene lookup returns CDR1 LGHDT and CDR2 YNNKEL (reference sequence). The CDR3 contains 15 residues. Trimming took off 4 bases at V and 3 bases at J, with 16 bases between the two ends. The CDR3 nucleotides read TGTGCCAGCAGCCCGAAGCCCCAGGGATTCTACGAGCAGTACTTC. Encoded protein: CASSPKPQGFYEQYF.

Details on this clone: Other DNA sequences in the sample encode the same CDR3. The J gene is TRBJ2-1, the V gene TRBV4-2, with D perhaps matching TRBD1 (6 bases). This CDR3 spans 15 amino acids. Germline V gene lookup returns CDR1 LGHNA and CDR2 YNFKEQ. The V end lost 4 bases, the J end lost 2 bases, and 12 bases lay between the germline ends. DNA of the CDR3: TGTGCCAGCAGCCTCGGGCAGGGGCCCTACAATGAGCAGTTCTTC. It specifies CASSLGQGPYNEQFF.

This clone was counted a few times. The chain joins TRBV6-6 to TRBJ2-7, with D possibly matching TRBD2 (6 bases). The V gene's germline CDR1 is MNHNY and CDR2 SVGAGI (reference sequence). CDR3 size: 17 residues. V was pared by 5 bases and J by 0 bases, with 20 bases between. The CDR3 here is CASSQRDLAWSSYEQYF. The CDR3 DNA is TGTGCCAGCAGTCAACGGGACTTAGCGTGGAGCTCCTACGAGCAGTACTTC.

A few counts support this clone. This chain uses TRBV28 with TRBJ2-3, with D hard to call. Trimming pared 9 bases from V and 0 bases from J, leaving 10 bases between. The CDR3 spans 13 residues. Germline V gene data show CDR1 as MDHEN and CDR2 as SYDVKM. The CDR3, as DNA: TGTGCCAGTGCGCGTAGTAGCACAGATACGCAGTATTTT. Translation: CASARSSTDTQYF.

The V gene is TRBV7-2, the J gene TRBJ2-2, with TRBD1 matching 9 bases. The CDR3 loop spans 15 amino acids. Germline CDR1 reads SGHTA; CDR2 reads FQGNSA. With V trimmed by 5 bases and J by 5 bases, 6 bases remained unmatched. The CDR3 reads CASSKGQGTTGELFF. In DNA, the CDR3 is TGTGCCAGCAGCAAGGGACAGGGAACGACCGGGGAGCTGTTTTTT.

This rearrangement joins TRBV27 to TRBJ1-2; possibly TRBD1 for D (5 bases). Trimming pared 8 bases from V and 3 bases from J, leaving 16 bases between. The length of the CDR3 is 14 residues. Per the germline V gene, CDR1 is MNHEY and CDR2 is SMNVEV (reference sequence). CDR3 nucleotide sequence: TGTGCCAGCTGCGAGGCGGGGCAGGACTATGGCTACACCTTC. Its translation is CASCEAGQDYGYTF.

V and J are TRBV7-3 and TRBJ2-1; TRBD1 matches at 8 bases. The V gene end was trimmed by 2 bases and the J gene end by 6 bases; junction bases not matched to a gene: 3. The CDR3 runs to 14 residues. The V gene's germline CDR1 is SGHTA and CDR2 FQGTGA. The CDR3 reads CASSLGDRGNEQFF. CDR3 in DNA: TGTGCCAGCAGCTTAGGCGACAGGGGCAATGAGCAGTTCTTC.

V and J are TRBV11-3 and TRBJ1-2, with 8 bases matching TRBD1. There are 13 residues in the CDR3. V lost 5 bases, J lost 6 bases, and 5 bases stayed unmatched. Germline CDR1 SGHNT, CDR2 YENEEA. Here the CDR3 reads CASSRRTGNGYTF. The CDR3 bases are TGTGCCAGCAGCCGTCGGACAGGGAATGGCTACACCTTC.

V and J are TRBV5-6 and TRBJ1-4; 10 nucleotides agree with TRBD1. Germline lookup yields CDR1 SGHDT and CDR2 YYEEEE. This CDR3 region has 17 residues. The trim removed 4 bases at V and 5 bases at J, leaving 11 bases unmatched. The CDR3 coding sequence is TGTGCCAGCAGCACTCCGGGACAGGGGTCTATCAATGAAAAACTGTTTTTT. Its translation is CASSTPGQGSINEKLFF.

The V call is TRBV19, the J call TRBJ2-7; possible D gene TRBD1, 7 bases. CDR1 is LNHDA and CDR2 is SQIVND in the germline V gene (reference sequence). Trimming cost V 5 bases and J 7 bases, with 15 bases left between them. CDR3 length: 13 residues. The CDR3 coding sequence is TGTGCCAGTAGTGGGGGGACAGCGCAAGAGCAGTACTTC. This gives the protein CASSGGTAQEQYF.